Listed here are 30 T cell receptor beta chains from one sample, sequenced in a study of cytomegalovirus exposure and HLA in healthy donors. The PCR contained 60 Vbeta and 13 Jbeta primers. The repertoire was sequenced with immunoSEQ multiplex PCR; TCRdb's copy has only in-frame clones and lacks some. The sample contains 180,000 or so clones, about 79% of which appear only once. The sample consisted of PBMCs. Receptors were obtained from a woman aged 45-60 years in good health and CMV-seronegative.

V and J are TRBV7-2 and TRBJ1-5, with D perhaps TRBD1 (6 bases). V was shortened by 5 bases and J by 3 bases, with 11 bases between the two germline ends. Germline V lookup: CDR1 SGHTA, CDR2 FQGNSA. This CDR3 is built from 14 residues. CDR3 nucleotides: TGTGCCAGCAGCATAGGACAGCCCAATCAGCCCCAGCATTTT. It specifies CASSIGQPNQPQHF.

As concerns this clone: A read error may account for a junction end that differs from germline. This chain links TRBV7-9 with TRBJ2-5; weak D call: TRBD2 (7 bases). CDR1 SEHNR and CDR2 FQNEAQ come from the germline V gene (reference sequence). The CDR3 is 14 amino acids. CDR3 loop: CASSPSGGRKTQYF. The CDR3 DNA follows: TGCGCCAGCAGCCCCTCGGGGGGCCGGAAGACCCAGTACTTC.

The chain combines TRBV4-2 with TRBJ2-1, with D possibly being TRBD2 (6 bases). Per the germline V gene, CDR1 is LGHNA and CDR2 is YNFKEQ. Trimming took 0 bases from V and 10 from J, leaving 16 bases between them. This CDR3 has 15 residues. CDR3 in amino acids: CASSQERRVEGEQFF. The CDR3 DNA follows: TGTGCCAGCAGCCAAGAGCGCCGGGTGGAGGGAGAGCAGTTCTTC.

Concerning this clone: The junction departs from germline at one end; a sequencing error may be responsible. This sample includes further DNA sequences coding for the same CDR3. J is TRBJ1-3 and V is TRBV6-1; D is unclear. Germline-derived CDR1 and CDR2 are MNHNS and SASEGT. The CDR3 length is 16 residues. CDR3 sequence: CASSEKSYFSGNTIYF. The CDR3 DNA is TGTGCCAGTAGTGAAAAGAGTTACTTCTCTGGAAACACCATATATTTT.

This clone came up a few times. The chain couples TRBV7-2 to TRBJ2-3; 9 bases fit TRBD1. The CDR3 contains 15 residues. J lost 3 bases, V lost 5 bases, and 6 bases had no gene match. The V gene's germline CDR1 is SGHTA and CDR2 FQGNSA. The DNA of the CDR3 is TGTGCCAGCAGCGATCCCGGGACAGGGACAGATACGCAGTATTTT. Translation: CASSDPGTGTDTQYF.

The chain links TRBV27 to TRBJ1-2; D remains ambiguous. Germline V gene sequence: CDR1 MNHEY, CDR2 SMNVEV (reference sequence). The length of the CDR3 is 12 residues. V was clipped by 2 bases and J by 8 bases, with 9 bases between them. Here the CDR3 DNA reads TGTGCCAGCAGTTTACATACGAGGGGCTACACCTTC. This sequence encodes CASSLHTRGYTF.

This CDR3 reads CASSPRDTVYEQYF. The CDR3, as DNA: TGTGCCAGCTCACCAAGGGACACCGTTTACGAGCAGTACTTC. The V and J genes are TRBV18 and TRBJ2-7, with D tentatively TRBD1 (6 bases). V shed 2 bases and J shed 4 bases, with 12 bases lying between them. CDR3 length: 14 amino acids. Germline V gives CDR1 KGHSH, CDR2 LQKENI.

The gene calls are TRBV5-5 and TRBJ1-5; D is unresolved. CDR3 size: 14 residues. Germline assignment: CDR1 SGHKS and CDR2 YYEKEE (reference sequence). The V gene lost 4 bases and the J gene lost 3 bases, with 11 bases spanning the gap. The CDR3 region has the DNA TGTGCCAGCAGCGTGGACGGTCACAATCAGCCCCAGCATTTT. Translated, it gives CASSVDGHNQPQHF.

This clone was picked up a small number of times. The chain employs TRBV4-3 and TRBJ1-6, with 9 bases matching TRBD1. V was clipped by 2 bases and J by 7 bases; unmatched bases: 6. This CDR3 contains 16 residues. Germline V gene lookup returns CDR1 LGHNA and CDR2 YSLEER. Here the CDR3 reads CASSQQQGALNSPLHF. CDR3 nucleotides: TGCGCCAGCAGCCAACAACAGGGGGCGTTGAATTCACCCCTCCACTTT.

The chain recombines TRBV7-6 with TRBJ2-3; TRBD1 matches 9 bases. V was clipped by 1 base and J by 3 bases; unmatched bases: 5. CDR1 is SGHVS, CDR2 FNYEAQ, per germline. The CDR3 contains 16 residues. This CDR3 is CASSLGGGQGTDTQYF. DNA for the CDR3: TGTGCCAGCAGCTTAGGCGGGGGACAGGGAACAGATACGCAGTATTTT.

V usage is TRBV7-9 and J usage is TRBJ1-2; D is unclear. CDR1 SEHNR and CDR2 FQNEAQ come from the germline V gene (reference sequence). The V and J ends lost 1 base and 3 bases respectively, with 12 bases between them. The CDR3 loop spans 15 amino acids. This CDR3 is CASSLVGAGDYGYTF. CDR3 in DNA: TGTGCCAGCAGCTTAGTCGGAGCCGGGGACTATGGCTACACCTTC.

The chain uses TRBV5-6 and TRBJ2-5; the D is unclear. CDR1 is SGHDT, CDR2 YYEEEE, per germline. The CDR3 runs 13 residues. V was clipped by 1 base and J by 0 bases, with 4 bases between them. Here the CDR3 reads CASSLLYQETQYF. CDR3 DNA: TGTGCCAGCAGCTTGCTGTACCAAGAGACCCAGTACTTC.

The chain joins TRBV27 to TRBJ1-1, with TRBD1 as a possible D gene (5 bases). Between the trimmed V and J ends, which lost 1 base and 2 bases, there was a span of 8 bases. The CDR3 runs 14 residues. Germline V lookup: CDR1 MNHEY, CDR2 SMNVEV (reference sequence). CDR3 DNA sequence: TGTGCCAGCAGTTTATTTAGGGGAAACACTGAAGCTTTCTTT. This translates into CASSLFRGNTEAFF.

The V call is TRBV28, the J call TRBJ1-4; perhaps TRBD1 as D (5 bases). Per the germline V gene, CDR1 is MDHEN and CDR2 is SYDVKM. V gave up 7 bases and J gave up 7 bases, with 16 bases separating them. CDR3 length: 14 residues. The CDR3 loop reads CASTPSGGTEKLFF. The CDR3 DNA reads TGTGCCAGCACCCCCTCGGGAGGGACTGAAAAACTGTTTTTT.

J is TRBJ2-7 and V is TRBV6-5; 7 nucleotides line up with TRBD1. V shed 6 bases, J shed 6 bases, and the junction held 11 bases outside the gene matches. This CDR3 is 14 amino acids long. Looked up from germline, CDR1 is MNHEY and CDR2 is SVGAGI. Here the CDR3 reads CASRSTTGAPEQYF. CDR3 in DNA: TGTGCCAGCAGATCAACCACAGGGGCTCCCGAGCAGTACTTC.

The rearrangement links TRBV19 to TRBJ2-1; TRBD1 might be the D (6 bases). Germline V CDR1 and CDR2: LNHDA, SQIVND (reference sequence). The ends were cut back, 7 bases at V and 4 bases at J, with 17 bases in the middle. This CDR3 region has 15 residues. CDR3: CASTDQGFPYNEQFF. CDR3 nucleotide sequence: TGTGCCAGTACCGACCAGGGGTTCCCGTACAATGAGCAGTTCTTC.

The genes are TRBV28 and TRBJ1-1; D gene unclear. V gave up 4 bases and J gave up 10 bases, with 10 bases separating them. The CDR3 has 11 residues. Germline V CDR1 and CDR2: MDHEN, SYDVKM. The CDR3 nucleotides are TGTGCCAGCAGTTCGACCCGGGGAGCTTTCTTT. Its protein is CASSSTRGAFF. Using reference TRBV28 and TRBJ1-1 for the parts outside the CDR3, the full variable domain is DVKVTQSSRYLVKRTGEKVFLECVQDMDHENMFWYRQDPGLGLRLIYFSYDVKMKEKGDIPEGYSVSREKKERFSLILESASTNQTSMYLCASSSTRGAFFGQGTRLTVV.

The sample holds a few counts of this clone. The V and J genes are TRBV7-3 and TRBJ1-1, with D possibly TRBD1 on 5 matching bases. Germline assignment: CDR1 SGHTA and CDR2 FQGTGA. The V end lost 5 bases, the J end lost 4 bases, and 14 bases lay between the germline ends. CDR3 size: 14 residues. CDR3 loop: CASSPGGLGTEAFF. Here the CDR3 DNA reads TGTGCCAGCAGCCCGGGGGGATTGGGCACTGAAGCTTTCTTT.

This chain links TRBV28 with TRBJ2-3, with TRBD1 as a possible D gene (6 bases). Germline V CDR1 and CDR2: MDHEN, SYDVKM. There are 15 residues in the CDR3. Trimming took off 3 bases at V and 2 bases at J, with 12 bases between the two ends. CDR3 sequence (DNA): TGTGCCAGCAGTTTGCCAGGGGTCAACACAGATACGCAGTATTTT. Translated, it gives CASSLPGVNTDTQYF. The variable domain in full, with the rest retrieved from reference TRBV28 and TRBJ2-3, is DVKVTQSSRYLVKRTGEKVFLECVQDMDHENMFWYRQDPGLGLRLIYFSYDVKMKEKGDIPEGYSVSREKKERFSLILESASTNQTSMYLCASSLPGVNTDTQYFGPGTRLTVL.

This clone is labeled as large. The sample has other DNA sequences that encode this CDR3 too. The rearrangement links TRBV6-4 to TRBJ2-6; TRBD1 is a possible D gene (6 bases). Deletions cut 4 bases from V and 2 bases from J, with 6 bases between. Germline lookup yields CDR1 MRHNA and CDR2 SNTAGT. The CDR3 is 14 amino acids. CDR3 in DNA: TGTGCCAGCAGTGCAGGGGCTGGGGCCAACGTCCTGACTTTC. Residues: CASSAGAGANVLTF.

This chain joins TRBV28 and TRBJ1-5, with D perhaps TRBD1 (6 bases). The CDR3 contains 15 residues. V was clipped by 5 bases and J by 3 bases, with 14 bases between them. Germline V gene lookup returns CDR1 MDHEN and CDR2 SYDVKM. The CDR3 is CASSPQGRANQPQHF. The CDR3 coding sequence is TGTGCCAGCAGTCCCCAGGGGCGGGCCAATCAGCCCCAGCATTTT.

V usage is TRBV5-6 and J usage is TRBJ2-7; D perhaps matches TRBD1 (6 bases). Germline V lookup: CDR1 SGHDT, CDR2 YYEEEE. This CDR3 spans 16 amino acids. V was trimmed by 0 bases and J by 5 bases, leaving 18 bases between them. The DNA of the CDR3 is TGTGCCAGCAGCTTGGGTGTCCCCGGGCCAGGGGACGAGCAGTACTTC. Its protein is CASSLGVPGPGDEQYF.

The rearrangement joins TRBV28 to TRBJ2-3, with 12 positions matching TRBD2. Germline V CDR1 and CDR2: MDHEN, SYDVKM. The CDR3 is 15 residues long. Losses at the gene ends were 2 bases for V and 8 bases for J; bases not matched to a gene: 5. The CDR3 loop reads CASSLVLAGGATQYF. CDR3 coding DNA: TGTGCCAGCAGTTTAGTGCTAGCGGGAGGGGCTACGCAGTATTTT.

The rearrangement joins TRBV15 to TRBJ1-1; TRBD1 is a possible D gene (6 bases). Germline V lookup: CDR1 LNHNV, CDR2 YYDKDF (reference sequence). This CDR3 comprises 14 residues. V was cut by 3 bases and J by 4 bases, with 12 bases left in between. CDR3: CATSRHRAPTEAFF. The CDR3 DNA is TGTGCCACCAGCAGGCACAGGGCCCCCACTGAAGCTTTCTTT.

This clone has only one observation. Other DNA sequences in the sample encode the same CDR3. This chain connects TRBV7-2 to TRBJ2-7; D ambiguous. This CDR3 is built from 11 residues. V was clipped by 5 bases and J by 4 bases, with 6 bases between them. CDR1 and CDR2 (germline): SGHTA, FQGNSA. CDR3 loop: CASSLTYEQYF. The CDR3 DNA is TGTGCCAGCAGCCTAACTTACGAGCAGTACTTC.

V and J are TRBV18 and TRBJ2-7; D not certain. Germline V gives CDR1 KGHSH, CDR2 LQKENI. The CDR3 has 15 residues. The V end lost 2 bases, the J end lost 0 bases, and 11 bases lay between the germline ends. The CDR3 DNA follows: TGTGCCAGCTCACCAATGGCGGATAGCTCCTACGAGCAGTACTTC. Encoded protein: CASSPMADSSYEQYF.

Details on this clone: The junction shows a germline mismatch at one end, possibly a read error. Within the sample, other DNA sequences also encode this same CDR3. V is TRBV10-3 and J is TRBJ2-7; D perhaps matches TRBD2 (5 bases). The V gene's germline CDR1 is ENHRY and CDR2 SYGVKD. The CDR3 has 14 amino acids. CDR3 loop: CAISGGEASSPRYF. The CDR3 coding sequence is TGCGCCATCAGTGGAGGAGAAGCTAGCAGCCCTCGATACTTC.

This rearrangement joins TRBV29-1 to TRBJ2-7; TRBD2 agrees at 7 bases. J was trimmed by 5 bases and V by 7 bases; bases with no gene match: 8. Germline V gives CDR1 SQVTM, CDR2 ANQGSEA. The CDR3 loop spans 12 amino acids. Here the CDR3 DNA reads TGCAGCGGGGGGGGGAAAGAAAACGAGCAGTACTTC. Its translation is CSGGGKENEQYF.

The chain joins TRBV28 to TRBJ2-7, with D possibly matching TRBD2 (6 bases). The germline V gene encodes CDR1 MDHEN and CDR2 SYDVKM. Trimming took 5 bases from V and 6 from J, leaving 14 bases between them. This CDR3 spans 13 amino acids. Written as DNA, the CDR3 is TGTGCCAGCAGTCCCTCGTCTAGCGCCGAGCAGTACTTC. Encoded protein: CASSPSSSAEQYF.

The chain uses TRBV7-9 and TRBJ2-1; 8 bases match TRBD2. Germline V gives CDR1 SEHNR, CDR2 FQNEAQ (reference sequence). With 3 bases clipped from V and 1 base from J, the junction kept 14 bases outside the gene matches. The CDR3 consists of 19 residues. The CDR3 nucleotides are TGTGCCAGCAGCTTCCGGGTTGCGGGAGGTCGGGTATCCTACAATGAGCAGTTCTTC. Protein: CASSFRVAGGRVSYNEQFF.